One sample yielded the 3 T cell receptor beta chains listed below, sequenced in a study of beta chain features in type 1 diabetes. The authors reverse transcribed all of the isolated RNA, so sequencing captured expressed TCRB transcripts. Repertoires were generated with immunoSEQ multiplex PCR, while TCRdb's copy carries only in-frame clones and drops some. The data contain around 250,000 clones, 27% of them singletons. Sequencing was carried out using central memory CD4+ T cells from blood. Receptors were obtained from a man aged 30 to 39 in good health.

Turning to this clone: Other DNA variants within this sample encode the same CDR3. The chain recombines TRBV18 with TRBJ2-6, with 9 bases that match TRBD1. The CDR3 totals 17 residues. V was pared by 2 bases and J by 2 bases, with 4 bases of the junction left unmatched. CDR1 and CDR2 from the germline V gene are KGHSH and LQKENI. Here the CDR3 reads CASSPGTGLTGANVLTF. Here the CDR3 DNA reads TGTGCCAGCTCACCAGGGACAGGGCTTACTGGGGCCAACGTCCTGACTTTC.

This clone was seen only a few times. This chain links TRBV19 with TRBJ2-7; 7 bases agree with TRBD1. The germline gives CDR1 LNHDA, CDR2 SQIVND (reference sequence). V dropped 1 base and J dropped 3; count of bases not matched to a gene: 6. The CDR3 sequence is 15 residues long. As DNA, the CDR3 is TGTGCCAGTAGTATAGCAGGGACAGATCACTACGAGCAGTACTTC. It translates to CASSIAGTDHYEQYF.

This clone is a singleton in its sample. This chain uses TRBV28 with TRBJ1-2; D might be TRBD1 (6 bases). This CDR3 has 13 amino acids. V was pared by 2 bases and J by 4 bases, with 8 bases between. CDR1 MDHEN and CDR2 SYDVKM come from the germline V gene. The CDR3 sequence is CASSLRQVYGYTF. CDR3 bases: TGTGCCAGCAGTTTAAGACAGGTCTATGGCTACACCTTC.